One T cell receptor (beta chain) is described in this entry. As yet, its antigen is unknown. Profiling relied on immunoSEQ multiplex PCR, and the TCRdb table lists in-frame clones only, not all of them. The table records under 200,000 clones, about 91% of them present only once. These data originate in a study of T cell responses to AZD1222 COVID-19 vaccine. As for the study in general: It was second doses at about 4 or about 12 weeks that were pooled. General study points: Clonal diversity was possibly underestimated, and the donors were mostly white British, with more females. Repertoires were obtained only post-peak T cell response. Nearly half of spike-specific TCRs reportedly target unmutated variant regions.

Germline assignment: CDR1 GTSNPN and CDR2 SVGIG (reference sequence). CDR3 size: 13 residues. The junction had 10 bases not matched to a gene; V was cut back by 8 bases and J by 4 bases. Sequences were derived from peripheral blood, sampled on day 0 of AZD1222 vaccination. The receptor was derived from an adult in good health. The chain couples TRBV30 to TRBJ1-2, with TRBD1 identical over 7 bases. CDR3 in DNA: TGTGCCGGGAAACCCGGGACAGTCTATGGCTACACCTTC. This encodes CAGKPGTVYGYTF.